This is a list of T cell receptor beta chains from one sample in a study of control samples from healthy donors and cancer patients. Some clones are missing from TCRdb's copy, which holds only in-frame ones; the method was immunoSEQ multiplex PCR. The sample includes 100,000 to 150,000 clones, 85% to 95% of them seen just once. Sequencing was done on a sample of PBMCs. These receptors came from a man of 80 years or more with head and neck cancer. Both conserved end residues are part of each CDR3. D genes are given only for firm matches. For some rows the clone size is stated as once, few or many, or as a class when expanded; others skip it.

CASSLPQGEAFF,TGTGCCAGCAGTTTACCCCAAGGAGAAGCTTTCTTT,NA,NA,TRBJ1-1,TRBV12-3/TRBV12-4
CASSPSGTAVLSYGYTF,TGTGCCAGCAGCCCAAGCGGGACAGCAGTCTTAAGCTATGGCTACACCTTC,TRBD1,NA,TRBJ1-2,TRBV7-2
CASSFGLAATDTQYF,TGTGCCAGCAGCTTCGGACTAGCGGCCACAGATACGCAGTATTTT,TRBD2,NA,TRBJ2-3,TRBV7-6
CASSLVRDGSTDTQYF,TGCGCCAGCAGCTTGGTGCGGGATGGGAGCACAGATACGCAGTATTTT,NA,NA,TRBJ2-3,TRBV5-1
CASSLFAGGVRAANEQFF,TGTGCCAGCAGCTTATTCGCGGGAGGGGTCCGAGCCGCCAATGAGCAGTTCTTC,TRBD2,once,TRBJ2-1,TRBV7-6
CASRPPQGKETQYF,TGTGCCAGCAGGCCACCTCAGGGAAAAGAGACCCAGTACTTC,NA,NA,TRBJ2-5,TRBV7-8
CASSPRTDYGYTF,TGTGCCAGCAGCCCGCGGACAGACTATGGCTACACCTTC,NA,NA,TRBJ1-2,TRBV9
CASSLGGPNEQYF,TGCGCCAGCAGCTTGGGAGGGCCTAACGAGCAGTACTTC,NA,NA,TRBJ2-7,TRBV5-1
CASSLDVAGATDTQYF,TGCGCCAGCAGCTTGGATGTAGCGGGGGCTACAGATACGCAGTATTTT,TRBD2,NA,TRBJ2-3,TRBV5-1
CASSEDRPPDTQYF,TGTGCCAGCAGTGAGGACAGGCCCCCAGATACGCAGTATTTT,TRBD1,NA,TRBJ2-3,TRBV25-1
CASSLSISGETQYF,TGTGCCAGCAGCTTATCAATTTCCGGAGAGACCCAGTACTTC,NA,NA,TRBJ2-5,TRBV7-8
CASRDSGRAGTDTQYF,TGTGCCAGCAGGGATAGCGGGAGGGCCGGCACAGATACGCAGTATTTT,TRBD2,NA,TRBJ2-3,TRBV5-4
CASSEFGVGEQYF,TGTGCCAGCAGTGAATTTGGGGTCGGCGAGCAGTACTTC,NA,NA,TRBJ2-7,TRBV25-1
CASPRTSGRCDQGTDTQYF,TGTGCCAGCCCAAGGACTAGCGGGAGATGTGACCAAGGCACAGATACGCAGTATTTT,NA,NA,TRBJ2-3,TRBV21-1
CASRMAIYNEQFF,TGTGCCAGCCGTATGGCAATCTACAATGAGCAGTTCTTC,NA,NA,TRBJ2-1,TRBV6-5
CATSRDPRVRPQHF,TGTGCCACCAGCAGAGACCCCCGAGTCCGGCCCCAGCATTTT,NA,NA,TRBJ1-5,TRBV15
CACNRGTEAFF,TGTGCCTGTAACAGGGGAACTGAAGCTTTCTTT,TRBD1,NA,TRBJ1-1,TRBV30
CAIRQGLNTEAFF,TGTGCCATCAGGCAGGGTCTTAACACTGAAGCTTTCTTT,NA,once,TRBJ1-1,TRBV10-3
CASSPKGPEFF,TGTGCCAGCAGTCCTAAGGGCCCCGAGTTCTTC,NA,NA,TRBJ2-1,TRBV12-3/TRBV12-4
CASSPGTGIWNTGELFF,TGTGCCAGCAGCCCCGGGACAGGGATATGGAACACCGGGGAGCTGTTTTTT,TRBD1,NA,TRBJ2-2,TRBV5-4
CASSRGESTQYF,TGTGCCAGCTCTAGAGGGGAGAGTACGCAGTATTTT,NA,NA,TRBJ2-3,TRBV11-3
CASSEFKGPISGYTF,TGTGCCAGCAGTGAATTCAAAGGGCCGATATCGGGCTACACCTTC,NA,NA,TRBJ1-2,TRBV25-1
CASSLAVGDYEQYF,TGCGCCAGCAGCTTGGCCGTCGGGGACTACGAGCAGTACTTC,NA,once,TRBJ2-7,TRBV5-1
CASSQDVSYEQYF,TGTGCCAGCAGCCAAGACGTATCCTACGAGCAGTACTTC,NA,NA,TRBJ2-7,TRBV4-2
CAWRARRGNSPLHF,TGTGCCTGGAGGGCCCGGAGGGGTAATTCACCCCTCCACTTT,NA,once,TRBJ1-6,TRBV30
CAIRPLAGEAGELFF,TGTGCCATCAGGCCTCTAGCGGGAGAGGCCGGGGAGCTGTTTTTT,TRBD2,NA,TRBJ2-2,TRBV10-3
CAGGRANYGYTF,TGTGCGGGAGGGCGCGCTAACTATGGCTACACCTTC,NA,few,TRBJ1-2,TRBV12-3/TRBV12-4
CASSLETGNSPLHF,TGTGCCAGCAGCTTGGAGACAGGCAATTCACCCCTCCACTTT,NA,NA,TRBJ1-6,TRBV5-4
CASSLQGAYQPQHF,TGTGCCAGCAGCTTACAGGGGGCATATCAGCCCCAGCATTTT,TRBD1,NA,TRBJ1-5,TRBV7-2
CASGPAGREEDYGYTF,TGTGCTAGTGGTCCGGCTGGGAGGGAAGAGGACTATGGCTACACCTTC,NA,few,TRBJ1-2,TRBV12-5
CASSPSLGERSYNEQFF,TGTGCCAGCAGCCCCTCGTTGGGTGAACGCTCCTACAATGAGCAGTTCTTC,NA,NA,TRBJ2-1,TRBV7-9
CASSGMTGADTQYF,TGTGCCAGCTCCGGAATGACGGGGGCAGATACGCAGTATTTT,NA,NA,TRBJ2-3,TRBV18
CASRDTRNTEAFF,TGTGCCAGTAGGGATACACGGAACACTGAAGCTTTCTTT,NA,NA,TRBJ1-1,TRBV19
CASSLRLEATGYEQYF,TGTGCCAGCAGCTTAAGATTGGAGGCAACGGGCTACGAGCAGTACTTC,NA,NA,TRBJ2-7,TRBV7-6